This TCR beta chain was captured in a study of cytomegalovirus exposure and HLA in healthy donors. Study findings and constraints: Some V segments, including TRBV6-2 and TRBV6-3, were excluded as indistinguishable. For cytomegalovirus status, the classifier reportedly gave diagnoses with high specificity and sensitivity. It is likely that the observed cluster of highly shared sequence variants was a sequencing artifact.

Comment on this clone: The antigen remains unidentified.

Germline-derived CDR1 and CDR2 are MGHDK and SYGVNS. This CDR3 has 15 amino acids. Trimming took off 6 bases at V and 1 base at J, with 15 bases between the two ends. Primers included in the PCR were 60 Vbeta and 13 Jbeta primers. Repertoires were generated with immunoSEQ multiplex PCR, while TCRdb's copy carries only in-frame clones and drops some. The sample has some 130,000 clones, roughly three quarters seen once. The sequence was obtained from a man aged 25-45 years in good health and CMV-seronegative. V and J are TRBV25-1 and TRBJ2-5; D ambiguous. The sequencing input was PBMCs. CDR3 loop: CASSARKSAQETQYF. The CDR3 bases are TGTGCCAGCAGCGCCCGAAAGAGCGCCCAAGAGACCCAGTACTTC.